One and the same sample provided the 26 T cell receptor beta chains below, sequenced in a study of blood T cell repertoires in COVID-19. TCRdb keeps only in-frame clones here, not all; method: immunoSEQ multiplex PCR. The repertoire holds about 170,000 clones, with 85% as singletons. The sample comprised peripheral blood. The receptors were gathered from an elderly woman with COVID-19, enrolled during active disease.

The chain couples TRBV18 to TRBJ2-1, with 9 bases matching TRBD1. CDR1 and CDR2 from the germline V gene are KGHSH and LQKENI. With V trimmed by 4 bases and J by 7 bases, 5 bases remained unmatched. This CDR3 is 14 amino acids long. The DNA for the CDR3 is TGTGCCAGCTCACTAGGACAGGGGATGAATGAGCAGTTCTTC. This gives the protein CASSLGQGMNEQFF.

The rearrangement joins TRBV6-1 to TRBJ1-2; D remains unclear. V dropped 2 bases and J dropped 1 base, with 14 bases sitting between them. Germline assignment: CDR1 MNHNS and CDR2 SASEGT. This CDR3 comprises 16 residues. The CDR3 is CASSESPREGNYGYTF. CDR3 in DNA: TGTGCCAGCAGTGAATCCCCCCGAGAGGGTAACTATGGCTACACCTTC.

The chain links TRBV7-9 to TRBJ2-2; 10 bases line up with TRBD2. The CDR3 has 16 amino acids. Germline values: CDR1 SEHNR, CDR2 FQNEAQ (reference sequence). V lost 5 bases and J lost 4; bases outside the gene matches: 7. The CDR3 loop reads CASSPSGRAGTGELFF. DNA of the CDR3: TGTGCCAGCAGCCCGAGCGGGAGGGCCGGCACCGGGGAGCTGTTTTTT.

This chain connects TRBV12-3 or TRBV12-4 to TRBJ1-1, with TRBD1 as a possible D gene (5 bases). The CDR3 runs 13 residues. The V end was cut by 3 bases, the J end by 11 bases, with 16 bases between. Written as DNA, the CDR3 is TGTGCCAGCAGTTTGGTCGGGGGTGGGAGGGCTTTCTTT. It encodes CASSLVGGGRAFF.

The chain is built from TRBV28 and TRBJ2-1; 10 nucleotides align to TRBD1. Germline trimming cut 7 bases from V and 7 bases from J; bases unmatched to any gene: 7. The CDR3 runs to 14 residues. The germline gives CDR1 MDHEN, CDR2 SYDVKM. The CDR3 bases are TGTGCCAGCATGGGGACAGGGGTGTTGAATGAGCAGTTCTTC. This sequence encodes CASMGTGVLNEQFF. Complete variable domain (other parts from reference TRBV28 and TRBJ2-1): DVKVTQSSRYLVKRTGEKVFLECVQDMDHENMFWYRQDPGLGLRLIYFSYDVKMKEKGDIPEGYSVSREKKERFSLILESASTNQTSMYLCASMGTGVLNEQFFGPGTRLTVL.

The CDR3 loop is CASSQLAGTDTQYF. DNA of the CDR3: TGTGCCAGCAGCCAACTAGCGGGGACAGATACGCAGTATTTT. This chain links TRBV3-1 (or the pseudogene TRBV3-2) with TRBJ2-3, with 9 bases that match TRBD2. V trimming: 2 bases; J trimming: 3 bases; junction bases outside the gene matches: 0. Germline V gene sequence: CDR1 LGHDT, CDR2 YNNKEL (reference sequence). The length of the CDR3 is 14 residues.

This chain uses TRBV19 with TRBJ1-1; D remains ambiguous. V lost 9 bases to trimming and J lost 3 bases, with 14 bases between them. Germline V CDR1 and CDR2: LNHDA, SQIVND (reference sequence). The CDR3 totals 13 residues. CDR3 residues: CASREDGYTEAFF. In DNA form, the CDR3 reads TGTGCCAGCCGGGAGGACGGGTACACTGAAGCTTTCTTT.

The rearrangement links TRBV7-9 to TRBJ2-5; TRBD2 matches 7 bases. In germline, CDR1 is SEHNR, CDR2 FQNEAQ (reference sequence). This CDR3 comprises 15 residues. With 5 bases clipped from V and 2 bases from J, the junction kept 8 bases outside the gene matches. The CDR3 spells CASSPSTSLQETQYF. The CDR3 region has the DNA TGTGCCAGCAGCCCCTCGACTAGCCTTCAAGAGACCCAGTACTTC.

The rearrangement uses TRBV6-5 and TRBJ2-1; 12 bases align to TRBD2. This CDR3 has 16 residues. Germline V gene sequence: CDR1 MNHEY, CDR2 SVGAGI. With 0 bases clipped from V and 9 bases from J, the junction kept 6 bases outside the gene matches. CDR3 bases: TGTGCCAGCAGTTACTCGATTACTAGCGGGAGGACTGAGCAGTTCTTC. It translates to CASSYSITSGRTEQFF.

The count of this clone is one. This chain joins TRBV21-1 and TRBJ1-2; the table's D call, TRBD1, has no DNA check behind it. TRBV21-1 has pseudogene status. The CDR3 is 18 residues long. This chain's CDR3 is CASSKGRLGGTKNYGYTF. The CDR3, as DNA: TGTGCCAGCAGCAAGGGCAGACTTGGTGGGACAAAAAACTATGGCTACACCTTC.

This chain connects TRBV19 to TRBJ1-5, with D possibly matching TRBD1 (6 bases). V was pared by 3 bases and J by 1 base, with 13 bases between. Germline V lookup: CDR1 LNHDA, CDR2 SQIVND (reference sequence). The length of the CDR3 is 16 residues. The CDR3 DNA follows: TGTGCCAGTAGTATCAAGGTGACAGGCAGCAATCAGCCCCAGCATTTT. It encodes CASSIKVTGSNQPQHF.

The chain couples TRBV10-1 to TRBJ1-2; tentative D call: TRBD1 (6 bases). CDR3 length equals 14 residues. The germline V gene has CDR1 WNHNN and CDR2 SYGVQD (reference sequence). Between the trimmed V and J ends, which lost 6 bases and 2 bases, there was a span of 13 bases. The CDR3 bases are TGCGCCAGCAGCGCCAGGGGTGACAACTATGGCTACACCTTC. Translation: CASSARGDNYGYTF.

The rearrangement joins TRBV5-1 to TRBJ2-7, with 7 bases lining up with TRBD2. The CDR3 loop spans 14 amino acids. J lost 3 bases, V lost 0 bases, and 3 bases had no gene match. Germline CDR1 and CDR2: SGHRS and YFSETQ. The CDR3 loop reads CASSLDSGNYEQYF. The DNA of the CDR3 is TGCGCCAGCAGCTTGGACAGCGGGAACTACGAGCAGTACTTC.

The CDR3 here is CASSLTQGGKFF. CDR3 coding DNA: TGTGCCAGCAGTTTAACCCAGGGAGGGAAGTTCTTC. V gene TRBV28 combines with J gene TRBJ2-1, with 7 bases fitting TRBD2. The CDR3 contains 12 residues. The V gene end was trimmed by 2 bases and the J gene end by 14 bases; junction bases not matched to a gene: 6. Germline loops: CDR1 MDHEN, CDR2 SYDVKM. The whole variable domain, filled in from reference TRBV28 and TRBJ2-1, reads DVKVTQSSRYLVKRTGEKVFLECVQDMDHENMFWYRQDPGLGLRLIYFSYDVKMKEKGDIPEGYSVSREKKERFSLILESASTNQTSMYLCASSLTQGGKFFGPGTRLTVL.

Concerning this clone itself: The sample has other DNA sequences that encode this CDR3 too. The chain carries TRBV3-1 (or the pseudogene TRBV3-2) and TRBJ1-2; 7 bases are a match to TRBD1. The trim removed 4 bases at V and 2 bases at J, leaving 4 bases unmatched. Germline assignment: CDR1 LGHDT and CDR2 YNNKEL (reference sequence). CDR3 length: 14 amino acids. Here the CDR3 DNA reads TGTGCCAGCAGCCCCGCAGGGGGGAACTATGGCTACACCTTC. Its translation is CASSPAGGNYGYTF.

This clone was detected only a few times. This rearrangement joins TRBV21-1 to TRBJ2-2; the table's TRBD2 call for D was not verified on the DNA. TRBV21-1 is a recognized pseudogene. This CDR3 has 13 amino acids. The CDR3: CASGPPGAGELFF. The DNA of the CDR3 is TGTGCCAGCGGACCTCCGGGGGCCGGGGAGCTGTTTTTT.

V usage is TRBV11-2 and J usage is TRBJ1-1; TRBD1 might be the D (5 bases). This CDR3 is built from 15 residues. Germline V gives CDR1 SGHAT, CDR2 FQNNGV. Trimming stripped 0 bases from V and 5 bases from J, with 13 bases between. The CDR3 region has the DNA TGTGCCAGCAGCTTAGAGGGGGGGGTCGGAACTGAAGCTTTCTTT. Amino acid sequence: CASSLEGGVGTEAFF.

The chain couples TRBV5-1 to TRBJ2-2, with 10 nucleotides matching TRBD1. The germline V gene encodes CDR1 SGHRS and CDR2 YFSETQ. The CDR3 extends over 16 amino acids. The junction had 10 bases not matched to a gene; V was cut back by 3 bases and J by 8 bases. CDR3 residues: CASSWETGGLSGELFF. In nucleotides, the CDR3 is TGCGCCAGCAGCTGGGAGACAGGGGGCTTGTCGGGGGAGCTGTTTTTT.

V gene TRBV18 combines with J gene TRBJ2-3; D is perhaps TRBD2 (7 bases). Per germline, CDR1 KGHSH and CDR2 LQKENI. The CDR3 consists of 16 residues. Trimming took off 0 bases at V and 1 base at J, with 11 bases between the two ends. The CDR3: CASSPPGGLGTDTQYF. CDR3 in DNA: TGTGCCAGCTCACCACCGGGGGGGCTCGGCACAGATACGCAGTATTTT.

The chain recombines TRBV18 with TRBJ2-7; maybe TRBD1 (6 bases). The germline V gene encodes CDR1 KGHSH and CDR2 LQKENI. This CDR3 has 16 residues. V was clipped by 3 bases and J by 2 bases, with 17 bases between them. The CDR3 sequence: CASSPVWKGVTYEQYF. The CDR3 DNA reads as TGTGCCAGCTCACCCGTATGGAAGGGGGTCACCTACGAGCAGTACTTC.

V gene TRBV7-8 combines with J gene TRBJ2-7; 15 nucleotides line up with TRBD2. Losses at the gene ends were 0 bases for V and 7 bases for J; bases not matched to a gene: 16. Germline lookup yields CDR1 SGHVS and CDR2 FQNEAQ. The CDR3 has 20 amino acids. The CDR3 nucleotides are TGTGCCAGCAGCTTAGCCCCTAATCCCTGGACTAGCGGGAGGGCCGATGAGCAGTACTTC. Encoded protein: CASSLAPNPWTSGRADEQYF. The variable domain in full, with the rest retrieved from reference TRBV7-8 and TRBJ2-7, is GAGVSQSPRYKVAKRGQDVALRCDPISGHVSLFWYQQALGQGPEFLTYFQNEAQLDKSGLPSDRFFAERPEGSVSTLKIQRTQQEDSAVYLCASSLAPNPWTSGRADEQYFGPGTRLTVT.

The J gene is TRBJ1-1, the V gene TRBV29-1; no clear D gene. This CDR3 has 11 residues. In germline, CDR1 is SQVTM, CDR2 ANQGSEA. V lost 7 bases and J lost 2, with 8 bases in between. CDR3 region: CSARANTEAFF. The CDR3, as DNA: TGCAGCGCAAGAGCCAACACTGAAGCTTTCTTT.

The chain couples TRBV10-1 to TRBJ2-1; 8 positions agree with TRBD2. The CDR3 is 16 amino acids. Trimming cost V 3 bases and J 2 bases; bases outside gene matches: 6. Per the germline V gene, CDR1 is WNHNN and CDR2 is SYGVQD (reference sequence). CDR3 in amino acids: CASSERSGVTYNEQFF. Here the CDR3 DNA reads TGCGCCAGCAGTGAACGTAGCGGGGTGACCTACAATGAGCAGTTCTTC.

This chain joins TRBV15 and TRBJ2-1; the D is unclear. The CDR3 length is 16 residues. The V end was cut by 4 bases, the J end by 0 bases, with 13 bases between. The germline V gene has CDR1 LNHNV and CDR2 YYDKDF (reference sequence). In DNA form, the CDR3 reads TGTGCCACCAGCACAAATGGGCTTTACTCCTACAATGAGCAGTTCTTC. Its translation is CATSTNGLYSYNEQFF. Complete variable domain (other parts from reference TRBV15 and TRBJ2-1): DAMVIQNPRYQVTQFGKPVTLSCSQTLNHNVMYWYQQKSSQAPKLLFHYYDKDFNNEADTPDNFQSRRPNTSFCFLDIRSPGLGDTAMYLCATSTNGLYSYNEQFFGPGTRLTVL.

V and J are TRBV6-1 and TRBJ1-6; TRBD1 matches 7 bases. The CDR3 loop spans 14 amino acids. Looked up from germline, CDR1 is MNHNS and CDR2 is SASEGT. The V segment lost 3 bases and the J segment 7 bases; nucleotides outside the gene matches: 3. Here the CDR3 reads CASSEGQPNSPLHF. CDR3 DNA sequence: TGTGCCAGCAGTGAGGGACAGCCAAATTCACCCCTCCACTTT.

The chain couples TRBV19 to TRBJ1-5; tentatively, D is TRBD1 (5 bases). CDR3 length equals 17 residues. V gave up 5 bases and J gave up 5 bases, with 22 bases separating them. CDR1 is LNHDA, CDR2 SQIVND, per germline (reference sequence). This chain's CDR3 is CASSLGVLNRVDQPQHF. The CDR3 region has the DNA TGTGCCAGTAGTTTAGGGGTTCTTAACAGAGTCGATCAGCCCCAGCATTTT.